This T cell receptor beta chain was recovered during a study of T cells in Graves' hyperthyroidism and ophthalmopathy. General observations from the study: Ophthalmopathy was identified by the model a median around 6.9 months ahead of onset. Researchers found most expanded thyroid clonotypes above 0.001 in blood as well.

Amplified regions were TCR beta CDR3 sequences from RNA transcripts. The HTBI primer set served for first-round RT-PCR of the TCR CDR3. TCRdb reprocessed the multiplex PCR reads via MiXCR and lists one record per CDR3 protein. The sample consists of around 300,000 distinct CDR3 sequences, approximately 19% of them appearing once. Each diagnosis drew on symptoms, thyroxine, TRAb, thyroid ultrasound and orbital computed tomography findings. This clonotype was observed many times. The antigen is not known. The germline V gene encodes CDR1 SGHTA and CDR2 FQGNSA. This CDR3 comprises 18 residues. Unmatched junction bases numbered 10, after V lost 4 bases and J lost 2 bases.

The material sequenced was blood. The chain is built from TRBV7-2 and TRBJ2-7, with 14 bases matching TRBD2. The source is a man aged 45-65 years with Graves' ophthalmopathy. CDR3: CASSWRGGTSGRTYEQYF. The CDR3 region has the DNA TGTGCCAGCAGCTGGCGGGGGGGGACTAGCGGGAGAACCTACGAGCAGTACTTC.